The rows below give T cell receptor beta chains drawn from one sample of a study of blood T cell repertoires in COVID-19. The method was immunoSEQ multiplex PCR; TCRdb's version includes in-frame clones alone and lacks a portion of them. Here the sample spans under 200,000 clones, roughly nine tenths being singletons. The sequenced sample was peripheral blood. These receptors originate from a man between 60 and 75 years old with active or convalescent COVID-19. Both conserved end residues are part of each CDR3. Each record gives: V gene, D gene, J gene, clone size, CDR3 protein, CDR3 DNA. A D gene is named only where the DNA matches it firmly. The size of a clone is reported for some rows only, either as once, few or many, or as a class for expanded clones.

TRBV6-4,NA,TRBJ2-1,NA,CASSDSGVGEQFF,TGTGCCAGCAGTGACTCCGGGGTGGGTGAGCAGTTCTTC
TRBV9,NA,TRBJ1-3,NA,CASSVASAGNTIYF,TGTGCCAGCAGCGTAGCCAGTGCTGGAAACACCATATATTTT
TRBV14,TRBD1,TRBJ1-2,NA,CASSGGQGARGYTF,TGTGCCAGCTCCGGAGGACAGGGGGCGCGGGGCTACACCTTC
TRBV27,NA,TRBJ2-2,once,CASSPFVTFSPGELFF,TGTGCCAGCAGCCCGTTTGTGACTTTCTCTCCCGGGGAGCTGTTTTTT
TRBV5-1,NA,TRBJ2-7,NA,CASSSLGGQGEQYF,TGCGCCAGCAGCTCCTTGGGGGGGCAAGGCGAGCAGTACTTC
TRBV30,NA,TRBJ1-1,NA,CAWSKTSRGSQDTEAFF,TGTGCCTGGAGTAAAACATCTCGGGGGTCCCAAGACACTGAAGCTTTCTTT
TRBV5-6,TRBD1,TRBJ2-3,NA,CASSGTGVGTDTQYF,TGTGCCAGCAGCGGCACAGGGGTGGGTACAGATACGCAGTATTTT
TRBV6-5,TRBD1,TRBJ1-4,NA,CASTRDRVAEKLFF,TGTGCCAGCACCCGGGACAGGGTGGCTGAAAAACTGTTTTTT
TRBV15,NA,TRBJ1-2,NA,CATSRDSKGGDGYTF,TGTGCCACCAGCAGAGATTCAAAGGGGGGGGATGGCTACACCTTC
TRBV11-2,NA,TRBJ1-6,once,CASSPGLYNSPLHF,TGTGCCAGCAGCCCGGGACTCTATAATTCACCCCTCCACTTT
TRBV18,NA,TRBJ1-2,NA,CASSQGRDGYTF,TGTGCCAGCTCACAGGGGAGGGATGGCTACACCTTC
TRBV6-1,NA,TRBJ2-7,NA,CASSEFSEQYF,TGTGCCAGCAGTGAATTCTCCGAGCAGTACTTC
TRBV10-3,NA,TRBJ2-7,once,CAISYGENEQYF,TGTGCCATCAGTTACGGAGAAAACGAGCAGTACTTC
TRBV13,NA,TRBJ2-5,NA,CASSLGGARQETQYF,TGTGCCAGCAGCTTAGGGGGAGCGAGACAAGAGACCCAGTACTTC
TRBV29-1,TRBD2,TRBJ2-1,NA,CSVEDANLAGGGNEQFF,TGCAGCGTTGAAGACGCGAATCTAGCGGGGGGTGGTAATGAGCAGTTCTTC